This T cell receptor beta chain appears in the sequencing data of a study of prognosis after radiotherapy for stage I lung cancer. Using two-round multiplex PCR, the authors amplified TCR beta CDR3 from genomic DNA. Gene-specific TRBV and TRBJ primers were used in PCR round one. Each CDR3 protein gets one entry after TCRdb re-called the multiplex PCR reads with MiXCR. The data contain around 51,000 distinct CDR3 sequences, approximately 30% of them singletons. This CDR3 is built from 14 residues. V lost 3 bases to trimming and J lost 9 bases, with 14 bases between them. Germline V lookup: CDR1 MRHNA, CDR2 SNTAGT.

This rearrangement joins TRBV6-4 to TRBJ2-2; no clear D. Here the sequenced sample was PBMCs, taken before or after stereotactic body radiation therapy (not recorded which). The receptor was isolated from a donor aged 50 or older with non-small cell lung cancer. The CDR3 DNA sequence: TGTGCCAGCAGTGAAGTAGTCGTTAGCTGGGAGCTGTTTTTT. It yields the protein CASSEVVVSWELFF.